These 7 T cell receptor beta chains originate from one sample sequenced in a study of blood T cell repertoires in COVID-19. Here immunoSEQ multiplex PCR was the method, and the copy in TCRdb shows in-frame clones only, minus some. Seen here are about 320,000 clones, roughly nine tenths observed once, and the top ten hold 5.2%. What was sequenced was PBMCs or T cells enriched from blood (not recorded which). These receptor sequences come from a man in his fifties or sixties who had recovered from COVID-19.

The rearrangement links TRBV7-2 to TRBJ2-1, with TRBD2 as a possible D gene (5 bases). The CDR3 is 15 amino acids. Germline V gene lookup returns CDR1 SGHTA and CDR2 FQGNSA. The V end lost 7 bases, the J end lost 0 bases, and 13 bases lay between the germline ends. CDR3 in amino acids: CASTSQRSSYNEQFF. CDR3 bases: TGTGCCAGCACTTCCCAGCGGAGCTCCTACAATGAGCAGTTCTTC.

The CDR3 spells CASSLGLAETQYF. Here the CDR3 DNA reads TGTGCCAGCAGCTTAGGGTTAGCAGAGACCCAGTACTTC. V usage is TRBV11-3 and J usage is TRBJ2-5; no clear D gene. The germline CDR1 and CDR2 sequences are SGHNT and YENEEA. Deletions cut 1 base from V and 4 bases from J, with 7 bases between. There are 13 residues in the CDR3.

This chain uses TRBV5-1 with TRBJ1-2, with D perhaps TRBD1 (6 bases). The CDR3 runs 13 residues. V gave up 2 bases and J gave up 5 bases, with 10 bases separating them. Looked up from germline, CDR1 is SGHRS and CDR2 is YFSETQ. The CDR3: CASSFEGEYGYTF. The CDR3 nucleotides read TGCGCCAGCAGCTTTGAGGGGGAGTATGGCTACACCTTC.

The genes are TRBV20-1 and TRBJ1-5; D gene ambiguous. V gave up 3 bases and J gave up 0 bases, with 3 bases separating them. CDR1 is DFQATT, CDR2 SNEGSKA, per germline (reference sequence). The CDR3 has 12 amino acids. The CDR3 DNA sequence: TGCAGTGCTAGTCGTAGCAATCAGCCCCAGCATTTT. Translated, it gives CSASRSNQPQHF.

The chain is built from TRBV28 and TRBJ1-2; the match to TRBD1 covers 7 bases. CDR3 length equals 17 residues. Unmatched junction bases numbered 16, after V lost 5 bases and J lost 4 bases. Germline CDR1 MDHEN, CDR2 SYDVKM. This CDR3 is CASSPPQNRGGGYGYTF. The CDR3 DNA reads as TGTGCCAGCAGTCCACCGCAGAACAGGGGAGGTGGCTATGGCTACACCTTC.

This sequence joins TRBV30 and TRBJ2-3, with 10 bases that match TRBD2. The V gene end was trimmed by 3 bases and the J gene end by 6 bases; junction bases not matched to a gene: 6. Germline loops: CDR1 GTSNPN, CDR2 SVGIG (reference sequence). CDR3 size: 14 residues. CDR3 loop: CAWRSPSGSDTQYF. CDR3 sequence (DNA): TGTGCCTGGAGGTCACCTAGCGGGAGTGATACGCAGTATTTT.

The chain links TRBV7-2 to TRBJ2-2; 14 nucleotides line up with TRBD2. Germline CDR1 is SGHTA and CDR2 is FQGNSA. The CDR3 has 16 residues. Unmatched junction bases numbered 5, after V lost 5 bases and J lost 6 bases. The CDR3 DNA reads as TGTGCCAGCAGCCTACGGACTAGCGGGAGGCCCGGGGAGCTGTTTTTT. Its translation: CASSLRTSGRPGELFF.